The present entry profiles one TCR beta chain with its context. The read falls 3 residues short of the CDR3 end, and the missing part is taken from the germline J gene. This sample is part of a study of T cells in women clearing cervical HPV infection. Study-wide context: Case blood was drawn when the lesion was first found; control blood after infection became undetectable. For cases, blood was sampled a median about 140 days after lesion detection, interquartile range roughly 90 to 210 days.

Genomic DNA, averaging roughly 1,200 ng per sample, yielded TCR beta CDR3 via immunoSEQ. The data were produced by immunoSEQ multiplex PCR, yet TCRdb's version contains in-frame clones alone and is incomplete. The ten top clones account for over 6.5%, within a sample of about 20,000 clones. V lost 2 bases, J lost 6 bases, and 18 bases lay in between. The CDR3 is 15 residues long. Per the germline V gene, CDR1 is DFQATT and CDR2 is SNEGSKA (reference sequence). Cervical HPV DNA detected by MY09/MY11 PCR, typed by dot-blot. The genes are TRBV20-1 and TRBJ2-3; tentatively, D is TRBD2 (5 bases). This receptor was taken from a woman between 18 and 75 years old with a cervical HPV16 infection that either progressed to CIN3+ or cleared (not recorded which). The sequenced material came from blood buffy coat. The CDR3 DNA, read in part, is TGCAGTGCTAGAATCGCGGGTGGGCCCTGGGATACG. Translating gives CSARIAGGPWDT. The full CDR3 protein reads CSARIAGGPWDTQYF.